What follows describes a single T cell receptor beta chain. Antigen unknown. The study recruited hyperthyroidism patients aged 18 to 65 who were newly diagnosed, under 2 months' duration. This record belongs to a study of Graves' ophthalmopathy and Graves' hyperthyroidism. Germline CDR1 SGHAT, CDR2 FQNNGV. This CDR3 has 18 residues. V shed 7 bases and J shed 0 bases, with 19 bases lying between them. Study-wide findings and caveats: Ophthalmopathy progression prediction by the model yielded a sensitivity of 60% to 71% and a specificity of 72.22%. Among thyroid clonotypes expanded above 0.001 frequency, most also appeared in blood.

Using RNA transcripts, the TCR beta CDR3 regions were amplified. The authors performed first-round RT-PCR with HTBI primers and then a second-round multiplex PCR. TCRdb independently ran MiXCR on the multiplex PCR reads; one entry per CDR3 protein. The repertoire holds some 1.1 million distinct CDR3 sequences, with 35% to 40% as singletons. The chain uses TRBV11-2 and TRBJ2-6; D perhaps matches TRBD2 (6 bases). This receptor was taken from an adult man with Graves' hyperthyroidism. The material sequenced was peripheral blood or thyroid tissue (not recorded which). The CDR3, as DNA: TGTGCCAGCAAAGACTGGGGAGGCGGAAGCTCTGGGGCCAACGTCCTGACTTTC. Translating gives CASKDWGGGSSGANVLTF.